This TCR beta chain emerged from a study of blood T cells in healthy people across ages. Study-wide results and caveats: Higher diversity, along with more naive CD4+ cells, distinguished long-lived donors from aged donors.

Germline CDR1 reads MGHRA; CDR2 reads YSYEKL. The CDR3 has 11 residues. Trimming cost V 1 base and J 8 bases, with 3 bases left between them. This clonotype has ten or more counts. Its antigen remains unidentified. For the second PCR, which ran for roughly 6 to 12 cycles, a sample-barcoded 5' primer and a J-beta primer mix were used. The authors tagged each cDNA molecule using a template-switch adaptor with 12 random nucleotides. MiXCR, applied by TCRdb to the 5' RACE reads, yields one record per CDR3 protein. This sample has 1.5 million to 1.8 million distinct CDR3 sequences, with 40% to 45% found just once.

J is TRBJ2-1 and V is TRBV4-1; D not resolved. This receptor was taken from a woman aged 18 to 35 in good health. Sequencing was done on a sample of blood. This CDR3 reads CASSQGDEQFF. CDR3 coding DNA: TGCGCCAGCAGCCAAGGTGATGAGCAGTTCTTC.